This T cell receptor beta chain was retrieved from a study of T cell responses to AZD1222 COVID-19 vaccine. Study conclusions and caveats: Repertoires in all cases were sampled only once the peak T cell response had passed.

About this clone: Its antigen is not identified.

Germline trimming cut 3 bases from V and 6 bases from J; bases unmatched to any gene: 9. CDR1 is LNHDA and CDR2 is SQIVND in the germline V gene (reference sequence). This CDR3 contains 17 residues. Using immunoSEQ multiplex PCR, the repertoire was profiled, and TCRdb retains in-frame clones only, with some absent. The sample has about 120,000 clones; roughly 90% are singletons. The clonotype was recovered from an adult in good health. Sample: peripheral blood, taken on day 0 of AZD1222 vaccination. The gene calls are TRBV19 and TRBJ1-5, with 12 bases matching TRBD1. The CDR3 reads CASSMGTGGYIFQPQHF. CDR3 in DNA: TGTGCCAGTAGTATGGGGACAGGGGGCTATATATTTCAGCCCCAGCATTTT. The whole variable domain, remainder taken from reference TRBV19 and TRBJ1-5, is DGGITQSPKYLFRKEGQNVTLSCEQNLNHDAMYWYRQDPGQGLRLIYYSQIVNDFQKGDIAEGYSVSREKKESFPLTVTSAQKNPTAFYLCASSMGTGGYIFQPQHFGDGTRLSIL.